The T cell receptor (beta chain) under discussion was sequenced for a study of blood T cell repertoires in COVID-19. For the study at large: Sources were T cells, B-cell-depleted T cells, or PBMCs; the material itself was cDNA or gDNA.

Some clones are missing from TCRdb's copy, which holds only in-frame ones; the method was immunoSEQ multiplex PCR. This sample has fewer than 95,000 clones, with 90% found just once. The germline V gene encodes CDR1 SEHNR and CDR2 FQNEAQ (reference sequence). Deletions cut 3 bases from V and 8 bases from J, with 7 bases between. The CDR3 contains 12 residues. This TCR was recovered from a woman over 75 with acute or convalescent COVID-19. V gene TRBV7-9 combines with J gene TRBJ1-4; a possible D gene is TRBD1 (5 bases). Sequencing used peripheral blood. The CDR3 DNA sequence: TGTGCCAGCAGCTTTACAGGCGAAAAACTGTTTTTT. Encoded protein: CASSFTGEKLFF.